This TCR beta chain was sequenced for a study of cytomegalovirus exposure and HLA in healthy donors. As regards this clone: No antigen is known for it.

It was with 60 Vbeta and 13 Jbeta primers that the PCR ran. The repertoire was sequenced with immunoSEQ multiplex PCR; TCRdb's copy has only in-frame clones and lacks some. The data hold under 200,000 clones, with about 85% observed a single time. Whole-study results and caveats: Association of about 17,000 TCR beta sequences with HLA alleles was found at 0.05 false discovery rate in a later analysis. Several V segments, TRBV6-2 and TRBV6-3 among them, could not be told apart and were dropped. It was assumed in the presence/absence analyses that sequencing depth was roughly uniform across donors.

V lost 0 bases and J lost 6, with 20 bases in between. The germline V gene encodes CDR1 MGHRA and CDR2 YSYEKL. The CDR3 has 17 residues. This sequence originates from a man younger than 35 in good health and CMV-seronegative. The sample comprised PBMCs. The chain recombines TRBV4-1 with TRBJ1-2; tentatively, D is TRBD1 (6 bases). The CDR3 DNA follows: TGCGCCAGCAGCCAAGATGGGAGGGGGGATAGATCTGATGGCTACACCTTC. Translated, it gives CASSQDGRGDRSDGYTF.